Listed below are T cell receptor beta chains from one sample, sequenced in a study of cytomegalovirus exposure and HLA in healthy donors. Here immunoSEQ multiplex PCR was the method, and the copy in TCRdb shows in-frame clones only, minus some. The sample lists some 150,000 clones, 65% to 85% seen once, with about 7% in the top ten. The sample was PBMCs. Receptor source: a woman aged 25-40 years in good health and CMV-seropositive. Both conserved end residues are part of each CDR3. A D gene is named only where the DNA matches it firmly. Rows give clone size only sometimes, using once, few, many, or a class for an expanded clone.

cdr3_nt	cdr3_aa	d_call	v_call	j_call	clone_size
TGCAGCGTGGGGAGCGGGGGCTACGAGCAGTACTTC	CSVGSGGYEQYF	TRBD2	TRBV29-1	TRBJ2-7	.
TGTGCCATCAGTGTGGGGCTGGCTCATAATTCACCCCTCCACTTT	CAISVGLAHNSPLHF	.	TRBV10-3	TRBJ1-6	once
TGTGCCAGCAATGGGGTAGCGGCCTATAATTCACCCCTCCACTTT	CASNGVAAYNSPLHF	.	TRBV6-1	TRBJ1-6	.
TGTGCCAGCAGCTCGCCGAGGGACAGAGCGGGTGAAGCTTTCTTT	CASSSPRDRAGEAFF	TRBD1	TRBV28	TRBJ1-1	.
TGCGCCAGCAGCTCGACAGGGGGGAGCGGGACCCAGTACTTC	CASSSTGGSGTQYF	TRBD1	TRBV5-1	TRBJ2-5	.
TGTGCCAGCAGTTATATGTTGGGCGCCGGGGAGCTGTTTTTT	CASSYMLGAGELFF	.	TRBV6-6	TRBJ2-2	.
TGTGCCATCAGTGAGTCGACAGGGTATAACACCGGGGAGCTGTTTTTT	CAISESTGYNTGELFF	TRBD1	TRBV10-3	TRBJ2-2	once
TGTGCCAGCAGCCGCTACGGCACCGGGGAGCTGTTTTTT	CASSRYGTGELFF	.	TRBV7-6	TRBJ2-2	.
TGTGCCAGCAGCCCAGGGCAGACGCAGTATTTT	CASSPGQTQYF	.	TRBV2	TRBJ2-3	.
TGTGCCAGCAGCGCCGGGACTAGCGGGGGACGGCAGTACTTC	CASSAGTSGGRQYF	TRBD2	TRBV7-2	TRBJ2-7	few
TGTGCCAGTAGTATGTCCCAGGGTGGGACCCAGTACTTC	CASSMSQGGTQYF	.	TRBV19	TRBJ2-5	.
TGTGCCAGCTCACCACCGTCGGGTCAAGGCAATCAGCCCCAGCATTTT	CASSPPSGQGNQPQHF	.	TRBV18	TRBJ1-5	.
TGTGCCATCAGTGAAATGGGGAGGGCACAAGAGACCCAGTACTTC	CAISEMGRAQETQYF	TRBD2	TRBV10-3	TRBJ2-5	.
TGTGCCAGCAGTTCCCTGAACCGGAGACCCCTCCACTTT	CASSSLNRRPLHF	.	TRBV6-6	TRBJ1-6	.
TGTGCCGCCTCAGGGTTTGGCACAGATACGCAGTATTTT	CAASGFGTDTQYF	.	TRBV6-6	TRBJ2-3	.
TGTGCCAGCAGGCTTATCGGACAGATCTATGGCTACACCTTC	CASRLIGQIYGYTF	.	TRBV6-6	TRBJ1-2	.
TGTGCCAGCAGCCCCCCACGGGATGCCTCGGGGACCCAGTACTTC	CASSPPRDASGTQYF	.	TRBV7-9	TRBJ2-5	.
TGTGCCAGTAGCCCACGGGGGGACCAAGATACGCAGTATTTT	CASSPRGDQDTQYF	TRBD2	TRBV19	TRBJ2-3	.
TGTGCCAGTAGTATAGGAGCATCCCACCAAGAGACCCAGTACTTC	CASSIGASHQETQYF	.	TRBV19	TRBJ2-5	.
TGCGCCAGCAGCCTTCGGGACAGCTCCTACACCGGGGAGCTGTTTTTT	CASSLRDSSYTGELFF	TRBD1	TRBV4-3	TRBJ2-2	.
TGCAGCGTTTCCCTTAGGGACAGGGACTACAATGAGCAGTTCTTC	CSVSLRDRDYNEQFF	TRBD1	TRBV29-1	TRBJ2-1	.
TGTGCCAGCAGTTCCGCTAACTTCTATGGCTACACCTTC	CASSSANFYGYTF	.	TRBV6-6	TRBJ1-2	.
TGCGCCAGCAGTAGAGGGAACGGACTCCACGAGCAGTACTTC	CASSRGNGLHEQYF	.	TRBV23-1	TRBJ2-7	.
TGCGCCAGCAGCCAGGTACTGGGGAGCGGTTACGAGCAGTACTTC	CASSQVLGSGYEQYF	.	TRBV4-3	TRBJ2-7	.
TGTGCCAGCAGCGTAGGTGGCAGGCAATATAACTATGGCTACACCTTC	CASSVGGRQYNYGYTF	.	TRBV9	TRBJ1-2	.
TGTGCCAGCAGCTTGGATCTAAGCTCCTACAATGAGCAGTTCTTC	CASSLDLSSYNEQFF	.	TRBV5-4	TRBJ2-1	.
TGTGCCAGCAGCGTAGGGGCGGGGGGGCCAGAAGAGCAGTTCTTC	CASSVGAGGPEEQFF	TRBD2	TRBV9	TRBJ2-1	.
TGTGGCCCCGCAGCCCACGCGGGACAGATGAACACTGAAGCTTTCTTT	CGPAAHAGQMNTEAFF	TRBD1	TRBV19	TRBJ1-1	.
TGTGCCGCCGGACAGGACTATAATTCACCCCTCCACTTT	CAAGQDYNSPLHF	TRBD1	TRBV10-3	TRBJ1-6	.
TGTGCCAGCAGGGTAGCGGGGGGGTCCTACGAGCAGTACTTC	CASRVAGGSYEQYF	TRBD2	TRBV28	TRBJ2-7	.
TGTGCCAGCAGCCCGGGACAGGGGGGACTAGCCAAAAACATTCAGTACTTC	CASSPGQGGLAKNIQYF	TRBD1	TRBV5-5	TRBJ2-4	few